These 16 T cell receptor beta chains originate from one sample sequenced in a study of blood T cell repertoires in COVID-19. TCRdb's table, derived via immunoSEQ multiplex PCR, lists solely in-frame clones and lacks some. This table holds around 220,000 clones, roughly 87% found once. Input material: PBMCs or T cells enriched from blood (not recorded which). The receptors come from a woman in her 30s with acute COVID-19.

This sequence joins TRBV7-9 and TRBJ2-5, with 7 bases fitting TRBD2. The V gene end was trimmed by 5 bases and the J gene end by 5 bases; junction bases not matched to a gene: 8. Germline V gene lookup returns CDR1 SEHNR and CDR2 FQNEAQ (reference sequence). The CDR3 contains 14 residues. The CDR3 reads CASSGREGRETQYF. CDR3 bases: TGTGCCAGCAGCGGAAGGGAGGGGCGGGAGACCCAGTACTTC.

The DNA of the CDR3 is TGTGCCAGCAGTCTACAGGGGCTTTCGCCCCAGCATTTT. This translates into CASSLQGLSPQHF. V gene TRBV28 combines with J gene TRBJ1-5; 7 bases align to TRBD1. The CDR3 has 13 amino acids. The germline V gene has CDR1 MDHEN and CDR2 SYDVKM. The J segment lost 9 bases and the V segment lost 5 bases, leaving 7 bases of the junction unmatched.

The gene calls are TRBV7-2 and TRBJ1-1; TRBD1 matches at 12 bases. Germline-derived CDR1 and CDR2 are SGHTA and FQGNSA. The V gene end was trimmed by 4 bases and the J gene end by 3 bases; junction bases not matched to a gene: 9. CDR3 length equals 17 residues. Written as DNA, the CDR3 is TGTGCCAGCAGCTCTCCCCCGGGACAGGGGGCTTACACTGAAGCTTTCTTT. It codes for CASSSPPGQGAYTEAFF.

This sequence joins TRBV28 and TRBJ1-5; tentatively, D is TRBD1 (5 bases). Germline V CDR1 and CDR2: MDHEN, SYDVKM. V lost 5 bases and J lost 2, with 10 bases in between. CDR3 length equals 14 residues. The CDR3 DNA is TGTGCCAGCAGTCCAGGGTGGGGCAATCAGCCCCAGCATTTT. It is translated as CASSPGWGNQPQHF.

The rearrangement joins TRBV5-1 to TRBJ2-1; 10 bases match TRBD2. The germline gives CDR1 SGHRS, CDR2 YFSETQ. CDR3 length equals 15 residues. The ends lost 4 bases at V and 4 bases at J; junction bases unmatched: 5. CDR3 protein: CASSAIAGGYNEQFF. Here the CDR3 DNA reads TGCGCCAGCAGCGCCATAGCGGGAGGATACAATGAGCAGTTCTTC.

The CDR3 is CASSQTVQGGGYTF. CDR3 sequence (DNA): TGCGCCAGCAGCCAAACCGTACAGGGTGGAGGCTACACCTTC. V usage is TRBV5-1 and J usage is TRBJ1-2; D is perhaps TRBD1 (6 bases). The CDR3 contains 14 residues. V was trimmed by 4 bases and J by 8 bases, leaving 18 bases between them. Germline V gene data show CDR1 as SGHRS and CDR2 as YFSETQ.

The chain's CDR3 is CASSQPWGQAYNEQFF. Written as DNA, the CDR3 is TGTGCCAGCAGCCAACCTTGGGGACAGGCCTACAATGAGCAGTTCTTC. The chain carries TRBV3-1 (or the pseudogene TRBV3-2) and TRBJ2-1; 8 bases agree with TRBD1. There are 16 residues in the CDR3. Germline CDR1 LGHDT, CDR2 YNNKEL (reference sequence). The V segment lost 2 bases and the J segment 2 bases; nucleotides outside the gene matches: 5.

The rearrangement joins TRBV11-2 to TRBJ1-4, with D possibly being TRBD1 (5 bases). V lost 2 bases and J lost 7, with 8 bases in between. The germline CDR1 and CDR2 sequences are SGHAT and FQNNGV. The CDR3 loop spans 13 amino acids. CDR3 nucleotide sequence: TGTGCCAGCAGCTTAAGACAGAGTGAAAAACTGTTTTTT. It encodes CASSLRQSEKLFF.

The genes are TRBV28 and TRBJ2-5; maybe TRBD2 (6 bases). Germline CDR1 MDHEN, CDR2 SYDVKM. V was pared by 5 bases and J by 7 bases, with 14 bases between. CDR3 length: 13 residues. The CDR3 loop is CASSPRARGTQYF. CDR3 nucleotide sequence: TGTGCCAGCAGTCCCCGGGCGCGGGGGACCCAGTACTTC.

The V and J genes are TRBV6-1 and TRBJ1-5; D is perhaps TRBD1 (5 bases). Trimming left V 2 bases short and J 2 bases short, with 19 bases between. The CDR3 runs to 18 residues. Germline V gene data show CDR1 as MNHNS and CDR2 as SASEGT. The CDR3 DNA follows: TGTGCCAGCAGTGAAAATATGGCAGGGTTATCGGGCAATCAGCCCCAGCATTTT. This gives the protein CASSENMAGLSGNQPQHF.

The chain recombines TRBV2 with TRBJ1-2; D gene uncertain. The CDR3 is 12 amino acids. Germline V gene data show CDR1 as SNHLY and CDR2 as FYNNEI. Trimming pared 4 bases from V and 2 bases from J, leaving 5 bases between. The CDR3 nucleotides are TGTGCCAGCAGTGCAGGAAACTATGGCTACACCTTC. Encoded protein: CASSAGNYGYTF.

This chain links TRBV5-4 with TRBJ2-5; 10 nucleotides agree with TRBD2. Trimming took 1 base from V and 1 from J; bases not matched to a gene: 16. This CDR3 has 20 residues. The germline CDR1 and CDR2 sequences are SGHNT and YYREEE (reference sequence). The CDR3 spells CASSLSVVAGGGSLQETQYF. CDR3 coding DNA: TGTGCCAGCAGCTTGTCGGTGGTAGCGGGGGGCGGGAGTCTCCAAGAGACCCAGTACTTC.

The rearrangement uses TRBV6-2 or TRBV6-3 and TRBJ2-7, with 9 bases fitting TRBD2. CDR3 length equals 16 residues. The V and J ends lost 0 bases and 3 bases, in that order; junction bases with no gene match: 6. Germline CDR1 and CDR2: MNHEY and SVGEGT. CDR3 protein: CASSYSMREGHYEQYF. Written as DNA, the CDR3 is TGTGCCAGCAGTTACTCGATGCGGGAGGGCCACTACGAGCAGTACTTC.

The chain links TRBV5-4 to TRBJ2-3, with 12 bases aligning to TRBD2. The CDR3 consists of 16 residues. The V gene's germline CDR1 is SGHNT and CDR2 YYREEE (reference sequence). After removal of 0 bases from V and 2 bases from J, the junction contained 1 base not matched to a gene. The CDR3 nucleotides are TGTGCCAGCAGCTTGGGGACTAGCGGGAACACAGATACGCAGTATTTT. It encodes CASSLGTSGNTDTQYF.

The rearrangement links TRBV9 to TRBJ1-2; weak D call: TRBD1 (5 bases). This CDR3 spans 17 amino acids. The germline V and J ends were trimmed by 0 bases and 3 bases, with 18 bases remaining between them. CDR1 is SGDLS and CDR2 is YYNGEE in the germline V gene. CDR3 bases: TGTGCCAGCAGCGTAGGCCCCACCGGGGGGGATGACTATGGCTACACCTTC. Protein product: CASSVGPTGGDDYGYTF.

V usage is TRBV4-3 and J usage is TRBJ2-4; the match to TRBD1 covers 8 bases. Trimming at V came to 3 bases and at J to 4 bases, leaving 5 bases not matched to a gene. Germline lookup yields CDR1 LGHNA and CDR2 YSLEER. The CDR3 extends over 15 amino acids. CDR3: CASSQDGQGKNIQYF. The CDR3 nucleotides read TGCGCCAGCAGCCAGGACGGACAGGGAAAAAACATTCAGTACTTC.